This entry features one TCR beta chain sequence. Authors' processing steps: Amplified reference gene primers provided the basis for estimating nucleated cell counts. Data came from immunoSEQ multiplex PCR; TCRdb stores just in-frame clones and leaves some out. The DNA gave D and trimming, while V, J and clone size come from that table. The table shows roughly 390,000 clones, with roughly 85% occurring only once. This specimen belongs to a study of blood T cell repertoires in COVID-19. Study summary: In each case, the material was cDNA or gDNA derived from T cells, B-cell-depleted T cells, or PBMCs.

Germline CDR1 MNHEY, CDR2 SVGAGI. Trimming at V came to 6 bases and at J to 2 bases, leaving 6 bases not matched to a gene. The CDR3 has 15 residues. This chain connects TRBV6-5 to TRBJ2-1; TRBD2 matches 8 bases. Sequenced: peripheral blood. This receptor was obtained from a woman between 18 and 29 years old with acute or convalescent COVID-19. The CDR3 DNA sequence: TGTGCCAGCAGAGCTAGCGGGTTGGCCTACAATGAGCAGTTCTTC. Translated, it gives CASRASGLAYNEQFF.